The clone carrying this T cell receptor beta chain was observed at least ten times. Its antigen is currently unknown. Based on a CD8+CD4-CCR7+CD45RA+ profile, naive CD8 T cells were sorted. Using its own MiXCR run on the PCR reads, TCRdb lists one record per CDR3 protein. The table has tens of thousands of distinct CDR3 sequences, about 19% seen once. The CDR3 spans 15 residues. The germline V gene has CDR1 MDHEN and CDR2 SYDVKM. The V end lost 5 bases, the J end lost 0 bases, and 11 bases lay between the germline ends. These data originate in a study of molecular identifiers for immune sequencing clone quantification. Study results and caveats: Beyond 20 RNA copies, clones held over 97% of effector molecules, compared with under 1% in naive cells. The sizes of highly expanded clones could be underestimated when identical TCR molecules share a barcode.

The chain carries TRBV28 and TRBJ1-5; D is possibly TRBD1 (5 bases). Sequenced sample: naive CD8+ T cells from blood, with Jurkat cell RNA spiked in. Subset: FACS-sorted CD8+CD4-CCR7+CD45RA+ naive T cells. The sequence derives from a human donor in good health. Some libraries in this study had Jurkat cell RNA spiked in. This chain's CDR3 is CASSLTDDSNQPQHF. CDR3 DNA: TGTGCCAGCAGTCTGACAGATGATAGCAATCAGCCCCAGCATTTT.